The TCR beta chain described here comes from a study of T cells in localized non-small cell lung cancer. Findings and caveats of the study: Clonality peaked in uninvolved adjacent lung rather than tumor.

Concerning this clone itself: Its antigen is not identified.

The V end was cut by 6 bases, the J end by 0 bases, with 14 bases between. The germline gives CDR1 SNHLY, CDR2 FYNNEI. The CDR3 is made up of 15 amino acids. The repertoire was sequenced with immunoSEQ multiplex PCR; TCRdb's copy has only in-frame clones and lacks some. The sample includes some 22,000 clones, approximately 84% of them seen just once. The chain recombines TRBV2 with TRBJ1-2; a weak D match, TRBD1 (6 bases). The sequencing used peripheral blood, collected before any cancer treatment. The TCR originated in a man aged 35 to 70 with stage I lung adenocarcinoma. CDR3 protein: CASSSNRETNYGYTF. Written as DNA, the CDR3 is TGTGCCAGCAGCTCTAACAGGGAAACTAACTATGGCTACACCTTC.